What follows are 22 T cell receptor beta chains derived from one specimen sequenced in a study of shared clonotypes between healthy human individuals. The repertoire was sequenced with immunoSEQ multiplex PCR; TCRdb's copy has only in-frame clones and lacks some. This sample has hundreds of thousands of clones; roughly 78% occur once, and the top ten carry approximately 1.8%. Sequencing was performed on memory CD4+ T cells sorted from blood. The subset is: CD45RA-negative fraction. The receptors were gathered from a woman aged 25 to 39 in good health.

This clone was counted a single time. The CDR3 DNA reads as TGTGCCTGGACGAGGAACACCCACTACGAGCAGTACTTC. Translation: CAWTRNTHYEQYF. The chain uses TRBV30 and TRBJ2-7; D is ambiguous. This CDR3 is 13 amino acids long. Trimming took 4 bases from V and 3 from J, leaving 13 bases between them. Germline CDR1 reads GTSNPN; CDR2 reads SVGIG (reference sequence).

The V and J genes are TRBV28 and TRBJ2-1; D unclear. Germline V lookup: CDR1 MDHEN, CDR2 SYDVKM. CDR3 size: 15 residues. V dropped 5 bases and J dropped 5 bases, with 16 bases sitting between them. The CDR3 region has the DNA TGTGCCAGCAGTCGGCTCGGTGTCCTTGACAATGAGCAGTTCTTC. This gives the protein CASSRLGVLDNEQFF.

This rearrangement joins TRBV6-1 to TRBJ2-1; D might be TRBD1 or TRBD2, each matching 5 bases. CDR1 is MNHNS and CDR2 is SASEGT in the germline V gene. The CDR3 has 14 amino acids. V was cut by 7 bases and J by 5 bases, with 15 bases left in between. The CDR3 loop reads CASIPGLRDNEQFF. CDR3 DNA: TGTGCCAGCATCCCGGGGCTTAGGGACAATGAGCAGTTCTTC.

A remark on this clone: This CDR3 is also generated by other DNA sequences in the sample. CDR3 bases: TGTGCCAGCAGTTCCGGGGGTCAGCCCCAGCATTTT. This translates into CASSSGGQPQHF. V and J are TRBV28 and TRBJ1-5; TRBD1 is a possible D gene (5 bases). The CDR3 spans 12 residues. CDR1 is MDHEN, CDR2 SYDVKM, per germline. V was shortened by 4 bases and J by 6 bases, with 7 bases between the two germline ends.

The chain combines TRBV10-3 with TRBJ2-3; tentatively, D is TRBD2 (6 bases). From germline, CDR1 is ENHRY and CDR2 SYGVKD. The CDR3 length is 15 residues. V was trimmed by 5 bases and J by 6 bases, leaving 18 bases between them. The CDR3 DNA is TGTGCCATCAGTAAGGAGGGCCCGCCGAACGATACGCAGTATTTT. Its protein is CAISKEGPPNDTQYF.

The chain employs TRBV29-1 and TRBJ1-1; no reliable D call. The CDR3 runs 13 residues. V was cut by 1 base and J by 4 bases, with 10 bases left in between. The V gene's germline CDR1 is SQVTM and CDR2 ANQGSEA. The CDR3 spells CSVEGREFTEAFF. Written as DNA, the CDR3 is TGCAGCGTTGAAGGTCGGGAATTCACTGAAGCTTTCTTT.

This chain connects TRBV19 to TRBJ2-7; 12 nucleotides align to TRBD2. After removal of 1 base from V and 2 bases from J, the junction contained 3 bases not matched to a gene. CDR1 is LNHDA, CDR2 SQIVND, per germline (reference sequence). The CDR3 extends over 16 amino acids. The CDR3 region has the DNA TGTGCCAGTAGTATAGGGACTAGCGGGGCAACCTACGAGCAGTACTTC. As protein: CASSIGTSGATYEQYF. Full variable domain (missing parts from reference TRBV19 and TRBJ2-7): DGGITQSPKYLFRKEGQNVTLSCEQNLNHDAMYWYRQDPGQGLRLIYYSQIVNDFQKGDIAEGYSVSREKKESFPLTVTSAQKNPTAFYLCASSIGTSGATYEQYFGPGTRLTVT.

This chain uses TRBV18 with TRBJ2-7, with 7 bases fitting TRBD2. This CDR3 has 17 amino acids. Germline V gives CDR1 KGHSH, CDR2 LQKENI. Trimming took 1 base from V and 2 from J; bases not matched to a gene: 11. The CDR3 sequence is CASSPLPPGRGAYEQYF. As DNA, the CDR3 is TGTGCCAGCTCACCACTCCCGCCAGGGAGGGGAGCCTACGAGCAGTACTTC.

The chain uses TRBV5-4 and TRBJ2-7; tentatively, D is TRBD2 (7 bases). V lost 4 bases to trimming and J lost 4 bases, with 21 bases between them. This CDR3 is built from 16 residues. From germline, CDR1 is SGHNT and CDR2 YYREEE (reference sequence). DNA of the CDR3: TGTGCCAGCAGCACAGGAGGGGGACCTAGCGGTTACGAGCAGTACTTC. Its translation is CASSTGGGPSGYEQYF.

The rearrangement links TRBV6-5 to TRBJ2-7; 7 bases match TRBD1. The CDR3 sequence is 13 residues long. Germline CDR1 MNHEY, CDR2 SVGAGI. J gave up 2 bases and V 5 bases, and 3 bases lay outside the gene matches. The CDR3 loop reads CASSRDRAYEQYF. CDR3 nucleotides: TGTGCCAGCAGTAGGGACAGAGCCTACGAGCAGTACTTC.

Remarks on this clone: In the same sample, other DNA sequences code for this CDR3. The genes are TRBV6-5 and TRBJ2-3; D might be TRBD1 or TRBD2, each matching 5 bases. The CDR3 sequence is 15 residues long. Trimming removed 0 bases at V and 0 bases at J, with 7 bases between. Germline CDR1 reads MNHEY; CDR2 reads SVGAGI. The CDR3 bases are TGTGCCAGCAGTTACTCCGGGGCTAGCACAGATACGCAGTATTTT. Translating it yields CASSYSGASTDTQYF.

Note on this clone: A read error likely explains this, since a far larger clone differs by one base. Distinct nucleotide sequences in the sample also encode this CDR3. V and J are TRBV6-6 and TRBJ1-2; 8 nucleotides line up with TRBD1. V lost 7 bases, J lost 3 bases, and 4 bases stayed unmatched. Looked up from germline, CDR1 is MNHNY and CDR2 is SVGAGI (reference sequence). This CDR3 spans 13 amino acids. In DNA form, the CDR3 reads TGTGCCAGCACCCCGACAGGGGACTATGGCTACACCTTC. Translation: CASTPTGDYGYTF.

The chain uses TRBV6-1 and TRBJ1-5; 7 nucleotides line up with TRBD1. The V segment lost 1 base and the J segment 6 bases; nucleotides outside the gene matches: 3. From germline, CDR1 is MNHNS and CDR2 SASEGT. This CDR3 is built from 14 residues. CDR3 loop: CASSEGTGFQPQHF. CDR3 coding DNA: TGTGCCAGCAGTGAAGGGACAGGATTTCAGCCCCAGCATTTT.

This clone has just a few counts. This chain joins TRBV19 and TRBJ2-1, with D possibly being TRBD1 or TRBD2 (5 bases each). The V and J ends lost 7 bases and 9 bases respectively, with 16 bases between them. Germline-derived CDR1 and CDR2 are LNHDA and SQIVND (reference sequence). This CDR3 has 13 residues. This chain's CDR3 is CASTRDRGGEQFF. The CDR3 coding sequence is TGTGCCAGTACCCGGGACCGGGGCGGTGAGCAGTTCTTC.

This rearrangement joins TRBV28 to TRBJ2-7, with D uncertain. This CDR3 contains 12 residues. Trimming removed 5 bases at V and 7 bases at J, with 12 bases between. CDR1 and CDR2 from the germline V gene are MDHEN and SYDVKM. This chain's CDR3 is CASSLHFGEQYF. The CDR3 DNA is TGTGCCAGCAGTCTACACTTTGGGGAGCAGTACTTC.

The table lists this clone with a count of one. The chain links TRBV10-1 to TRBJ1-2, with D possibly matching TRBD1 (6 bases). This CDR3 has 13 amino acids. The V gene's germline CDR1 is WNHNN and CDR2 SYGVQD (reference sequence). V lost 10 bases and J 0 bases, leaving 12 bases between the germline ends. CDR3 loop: CATRQDTNYGYTF. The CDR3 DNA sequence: TGCGCCACCCGACAGGATACTAACTATGGCTACACCTTC.

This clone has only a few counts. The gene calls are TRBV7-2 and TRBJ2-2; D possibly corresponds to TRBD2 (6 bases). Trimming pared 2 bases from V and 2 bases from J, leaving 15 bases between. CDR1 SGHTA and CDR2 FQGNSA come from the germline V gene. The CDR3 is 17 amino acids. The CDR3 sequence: CASSLMELTSNTGELFF. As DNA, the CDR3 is TGTGCCAGCAGCTTAATGGAATTGACTAGTAACACCGGGGAGCTGTTTTTT.

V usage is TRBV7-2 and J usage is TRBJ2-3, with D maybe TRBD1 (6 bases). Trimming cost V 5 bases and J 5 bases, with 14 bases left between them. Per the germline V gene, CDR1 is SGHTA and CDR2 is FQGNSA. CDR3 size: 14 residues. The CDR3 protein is CASSPGDIRDTQYF. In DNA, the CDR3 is TGTGCCAGCAGCCCAGGGGATATCCGAGATACGCAGTATTTT.

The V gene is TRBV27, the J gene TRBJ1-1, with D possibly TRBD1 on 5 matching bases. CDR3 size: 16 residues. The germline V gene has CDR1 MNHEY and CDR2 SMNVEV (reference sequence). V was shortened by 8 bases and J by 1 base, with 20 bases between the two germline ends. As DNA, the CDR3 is TGTGCCAGCGCACCTTTACGGGGCAGCTCGAACACTGAAGCTTTCTTT. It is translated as CASAPLRGSSNTEAFF.

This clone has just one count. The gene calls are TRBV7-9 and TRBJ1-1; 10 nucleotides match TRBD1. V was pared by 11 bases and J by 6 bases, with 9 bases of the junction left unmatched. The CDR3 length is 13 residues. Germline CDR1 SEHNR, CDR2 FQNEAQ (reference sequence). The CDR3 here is CAVGTGVSPEAFF. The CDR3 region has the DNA TGTGCCGTCGGGACAGGGGTTTCCCCTGAAGCTTTCTTT.

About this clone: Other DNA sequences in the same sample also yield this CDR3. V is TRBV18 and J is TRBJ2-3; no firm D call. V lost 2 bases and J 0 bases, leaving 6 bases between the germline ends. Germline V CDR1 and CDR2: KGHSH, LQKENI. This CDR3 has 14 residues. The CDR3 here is CASSPSRSTDTQYF. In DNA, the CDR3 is TGTGCCAGCTCACCATCCAGGAGCACAGATACGCAGTATTTT.

The CDR3 coding sequence is TGTGCCAGCAGTTTCCACCGGGACAGGGCTGAAAAACTGTTTTTT. Protein: CASSFHRDRAEKLFF. The chain carries TRBV6-5 and TRBJ1-4; TRBD1 agrees at 9 bases. This CDR3 spans 15 amino acids. The junction had 7 bases not matched to a gene; V was cut back by 4 bases and J by 7 bases. Per germline, CDR1 MNHEY and CDR2 SVGAGI.